This is a list of T cell receptor beta chains from one sample in a study of somatic mutations in cytotoxic T cells in rheumatoid arthritis. Only in-frame clones appear in the TCRdb table, and some are missing; sequencing was by immunoSEQ multiplex PCR. This table has about 19,000 clones, about 85% appearing once. The specimen sequenced was CD8+ T cells sorted from blood. The source of these receptors is a woman aged 40-49 years with rheumatoid arthritis. Both conserved end residues are part of each CDR3. The D gene is left open where the match is weak. The listing skips clone size in some rows; elsewhere it reads once, few, many or a size class.

len: 15; j_gene: TRBJ2-1; d_gene: .; abundance: few; v_gene: TRBV7-9; CDR3aa: CASSSNPSGYMEQFF; CDR3nt: TGTGCCAGCAGCTCAAACCCGAGCGGGTACATGGAGCAGTTCTTC
len: 14; j_gene: TRBJ2-7; d_gene: .; abundance: .; v_gene: TRBV6-6; CDR3aa: CASSYSDPGDEQYF; CDR3nt: TGTGCCAGCAGTTACTCGGACCCAGGGGACGAGCAGTACTTC
len: 15; j_gene: TRBJ2-1; d_gene: TRBD1; abundance: .; v_gene: TRBV6-4; CDR3aa: CASSENPGQVNEQFF; CDR3nt: TGTGCCAGCAGTGAGAATCCGGGACAGGTCAATGAGCAGTTCTTC
len: 17; j_gene: TRBJ2-7; d_gene: TRBD2; abundance: .; v_gene: TRBV30; CDR3aa: CAWSVNGLAGAKDEQYF; CDR3nt: TGTGCCTGGAGTGTAAATGGGCTAGCGGGAGCAAAGGACGAGCAGTACTTC
len: 14; j_gene: TRBJ2-7; d_gene: .; abundance: .; v_gene: TRBV6-1; CDR3aa: CASSEAGLLYEQYF; CDR3nt: TGTGCCAGCAGTGAAGCCGGTCTTCTTTACGAGCAGTACTTC
len: 15; j_gene: TRBJ2-7; d_gene: TRBD2; abundance: once; v_gene: TRBV5-4; CDR3aa: CASSLLAGVAGEQYF; CDR3nt: TGTGCCAGCAGCTTACTAGCGGGAGTTGCCGGGGAGCAGTACTTC
len: 15; j_gene: TRBJ1-1; d_gene: TRBD1; abundance: .; v_gene: TRBV28; CDR3aa: CASSNNRGKVSEAFF; CDR3nt: TGTGCCAGCAGCAACAACAGGGGTAAAGTTTCTGAAGCTTTCTTT
len: 15; j_gene: TRBJ2-1; d_gene: .; abundance: .; v_gene: TRBV6-5; CDR3aa: CASTWTAGTKGAQFF; CDR3nt: TGTGCCAGCACCTGGACAGCAGGGACAAAGGGTGCGCAATTCTTC
len: 14; j_gene: TRBJ2-7; d_gene: TRBD1; abundance: .; v_gene: TRBV7-8; CDR3aa: CASSPGTGAYEQYF; CDR3nt: TGTGCCAGCAGCCCAGGGACAGGGGCGTACGAGCAGTACTTC
len: 14; j_gene: TRBJ2-1; d_gene: .; abundance: .; v_gene: TRBV27; CDR3aa: CASTSGPTGGEQFF; CDR3nt: TGTGCCAGCACCTCGGGCCCAACAGGAGGGGAGCAGTTCTTC
len: 15; j_gene: TRBJ2-5; d_gene: TRBD2; abundance: .; v_gene: TRBV2; CDR3aa: CAIGTSGKGGETQYF; CDR3nt: TGTGCCATCGGGACTAGCGGGAAGGGTGGAGAGACCCAGTACTTC